The 3 T cell receptor beta chains below all came from one sample that was sequenced in a study of T cell repertoires in cytomegalovirus infection. From the reads, TCRdb called clonotypes with MiXCR, one entry per CDR3 protein. The sample has approximately 500,000 distinct CDR3 sequences; about 30% are singletons. Sequencing was performed on PBMCs. These receptors were taken from a human donor in good health (CMV status not recorded). Some clones in this sample may be carry-over from other donors' samples.

The chain has TRBV7-2 and TRBJ2-2; D unclear. Trimming left V 2 bases short and J 4 bases short, with 8 bases between. There are 14 residues in the CDR3. From germline, CDR1 is SGHTA and CDR2 FQGNSA. CDR3 in DNA: TGTGCCAGCAGCTTAAATCCAGGCACCGGGGAGCTGTTTTTT. Protein sequence: CASSLNPGTGELFF.

The chain has TRBV7-8 and TRBJ2-2; D ambiguous. CDR3 length: 15 residues. V was cut by 7 bases and J by 5 bases, with 17 bases left in between. Germline V gene data show CDR1 as SGHVS and CDR2 as FQNEAQ. CDR3 nucleotides: TGTGCCAGCACCCAAAGGCGTCAGGAAACCGGGGAGCTGTTTTTT. Its protein is CASTQRRQETGELFF.

This clonotype was detected ten times or more. The rearrangement joins TRBV7-8 to TRBJ1-6, with 7 bases matching TRBD1. The CDR3 has 14 amino acids. V shed 3 bases and J 7 bases; nucleotides not matched to a gene: 3. Germline CDR1 SGHVS, CDR2 FQNEAQ. The CDR3 loop reads CASSLRQGNSPLHF. Written as DNA, the CDR3 is TGTGCCAGCAGCTTGAGACAGGGAAATTCACCCCTCCACTTT.